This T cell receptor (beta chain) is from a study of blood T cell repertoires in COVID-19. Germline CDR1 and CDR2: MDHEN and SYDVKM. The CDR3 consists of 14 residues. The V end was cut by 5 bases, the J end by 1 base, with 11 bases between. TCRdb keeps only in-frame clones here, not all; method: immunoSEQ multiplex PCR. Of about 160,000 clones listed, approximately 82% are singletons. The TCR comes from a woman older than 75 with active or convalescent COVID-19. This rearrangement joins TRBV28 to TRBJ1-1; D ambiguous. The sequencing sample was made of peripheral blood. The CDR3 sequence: CASSRSGSNTEAFF. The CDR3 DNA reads TGTGCCAGCAGTCGCTCGGGGTCGAACACTGAAGCTTTCTTT. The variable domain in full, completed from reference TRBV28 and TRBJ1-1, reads DVKVTQSSRYLVKRTGEKVFLECVQDMDHENMFWYRQDPGLGLRLIYFSYDVKMKEKGDIPEGYSVSREKKERFSLILESASTNQTSMYLCASSRSGSNTEAFFGQGTRLTVV.